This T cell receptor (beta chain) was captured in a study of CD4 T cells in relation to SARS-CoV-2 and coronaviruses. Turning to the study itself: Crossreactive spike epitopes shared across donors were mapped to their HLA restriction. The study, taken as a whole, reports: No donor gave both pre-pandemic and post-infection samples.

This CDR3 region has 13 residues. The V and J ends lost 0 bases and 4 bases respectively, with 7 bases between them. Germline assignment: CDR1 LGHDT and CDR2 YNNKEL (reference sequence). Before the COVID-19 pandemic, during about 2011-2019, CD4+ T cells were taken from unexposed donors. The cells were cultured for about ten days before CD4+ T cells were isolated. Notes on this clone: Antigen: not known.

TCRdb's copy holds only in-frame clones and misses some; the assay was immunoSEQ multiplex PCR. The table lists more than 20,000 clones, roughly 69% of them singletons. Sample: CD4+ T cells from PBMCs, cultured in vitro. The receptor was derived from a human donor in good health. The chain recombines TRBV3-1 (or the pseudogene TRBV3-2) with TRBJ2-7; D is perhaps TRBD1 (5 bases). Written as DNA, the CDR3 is TGTGCCAGCAGCCAAGATCCAGGGTACGAGCAGTACTTC. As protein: CASSQDPGYEQYF.